This T cell receptor (beta chain) was identified in a study of T cell repertoires in cytomegalovirus infection. Study summary: CMV infection and matching HLA type were both indicated by public TCR beta signatures.

This CDR3 region has 13 residues. With 6 bases removed from V and 4 bases from J, the gap between germline ends came to 7 bases. TCRdb re-called the reads with MiXCR, one entry per CDR3 protein. The sample includes about 700,000 distinct CDR3 sequences, roughly a third of them seen just once. As concerns this clonotype: Its antigen is not known.

The clonotype comes from a human donor in good health (CMV status not recorded). Some clones in this sample may be carry-over from other donors' samples. This material consisted of cultured PBMCs, taken from culture after CMV antigen stimulation. The chain links TRBV12-3 or TRBV12-4 to TRBJ2-6; perhaps TRBD1 as D (6 bases). The CDR3 DNA follows: TGTGCCAGCAGACAGGGAGGGGCCAACGTCCTGACTTTC. This encodes CASRQGGANVLTF.